This T cell receptor (beta chain) was recovered during a study of shared clonotypes between healthy human individuals. Study-wide results and limits: Of the naive CD4 clonotypes, approximately 5% were shared across a few donors. It was the few donors that limited the genetic and exposure-history diversity represented. Generally, estimated richness proved larger in naive subsets than it did in memory subsets. For sorted subsets, rarefaction showed incomplete sequencing despite large depth.

Trimming at V came to 2 bases and at J to 3 bases, leaving 8 bases not matched to a gene. This CDR3 spans 16 amino acids. Germline V lookup: CDR1 MNHEY, CDR2 SMNVEV (reference sequence). The method was immunoSEQ multiplex PCR; TCRdb's version includes in-frame clones alone and lacks a portion of them. The sample consists of roughly 890,000 clones, over 90% of them appearing once. CD8 cells classed as naive were CD45RO-negative and positively selected for CCR7, excluding terminally differentiated effector memory CD45RA+ cells. Details on this clone: Its specificity is unknown.

The V and J genes are TRBV27 and TRBJ2-7; 9 bases fit TRBD1. Specimen: naive CD8+ T cells sorted from blood. This TCR was sampled from a man aged 30-40 years in good health. The DNA for the CDR3 is TGTGCCAGCAGTTTAATCCCGGGACAGGGAGTCTACGAGCAGTACTTC. As protein: CASSLIPGQGVYEQYF.